The clone carrying this T cell receptor (beta chain) was counted many times. Its specificity is not known. This entry belongs to a study of blood T cells in healthy people across ages. Combining a sample-barcoded 5' primer with a J-beta primer mix, a second PCR ran for about 7 to 11 cycles. TCRdb processed the 5' RACE reads anew with MiXCR; each CDR3 protein has one entry. The data contain about 670,000 distinct CDR3 sequences, approximately 52% of them singletons. The CDR3 is 18 amino acids. Losses at the gene ends were 5 bases for V and 1 base for J; bases not matched to a gene: 11. The germline V gene has CDR1 SGHTA and CDR2 FQGNSA. Study-level findings and limits: The unsorted PBMCs prevented any conclusive comparison of naive versus antigen-experienced cells.

This sequence was found in a woman at least 80 years old in good health. Sequencing was performed on blood. This chain uses TRBV7-2 with TRBJ2-3; 11 positions match TRBD2. Here the CDR3 DNA reads TGTGCCAGCAGCCCTACTAGCGGGAGAGGGTTAGGCACAGATACGCAGTATTTT. Residues: CASSPTSGRGLGTDTQYF.